This T cell receptor beta chain was retrieved from a study of blood T cell repertoires in COVID-19. The overall study: Acute and convalescent COVID-19 samples came from the United States, Italy and Spain. Sources were T cells, B-cell-depleted T cells, or PBMCs; the material itself was cDNA or gDNA.

Original data processing: Estimates of nucleated cell counts were drawn from the amplification of reference gene primers. Repertoires were generated with immunoSEQ multiplex PCR, while TCRdb's copy carries only in-frame clones and drops some. V and J calls and clone size are copied from that table; D and trimming were computed from the DNA. Here the sample spans about 270,000 clones, roughly 86% being singletons. This CDR3 has 18 residues. Germline CDR1 SNHLY, CDR2 FYNNEI. Trimming removed 3 bases from V and 0 bases from J; junction bases left unmatched: 8. This TCR came from a man aged 35 to 55 with active or convalescent COVID-19. The chain is built from TRBV2 and TRBJ1-2, with TRBD1 matching 12 bases. Sequencing was performed on peripheral blood. CDR3 in amino acids: CASSERGTGGDPNYGYTF. The CDR3 DNA reads as TGTGCCAGCAGTGAGAGAGGGACAGGGGGCGACCCTAACTATGGCTACACCTTC.